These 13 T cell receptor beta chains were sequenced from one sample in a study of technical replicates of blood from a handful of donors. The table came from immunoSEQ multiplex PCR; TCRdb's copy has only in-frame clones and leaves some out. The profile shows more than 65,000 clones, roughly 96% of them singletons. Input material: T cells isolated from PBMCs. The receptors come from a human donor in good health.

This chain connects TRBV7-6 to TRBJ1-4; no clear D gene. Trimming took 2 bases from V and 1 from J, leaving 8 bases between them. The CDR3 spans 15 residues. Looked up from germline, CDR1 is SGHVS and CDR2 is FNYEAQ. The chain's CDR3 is CASSLRGLTNEKLFF. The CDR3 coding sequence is TGTGCCAGCAGCTTACGAGGGTTAACTAATGAAAAACTGTTTTTT. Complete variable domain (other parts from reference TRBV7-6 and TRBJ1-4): GAGVSQSPRYKVTKRGQDVALRCDPISGHVSLYWYRQALGQGPEFLTYFNYEAQQDKSGLPNDRFSAERPEGSISTLTIQRTEQRDSAMYRCASSLRGLTNEKLFFGSGTQLSVL.

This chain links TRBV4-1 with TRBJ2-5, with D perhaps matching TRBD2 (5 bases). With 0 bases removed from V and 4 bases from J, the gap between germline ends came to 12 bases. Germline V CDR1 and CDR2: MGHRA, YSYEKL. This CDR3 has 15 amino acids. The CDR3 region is CASSQDSGGRETQYF. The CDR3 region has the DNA TGCGCCAGCAGCCAAGATTCCGGAGGTAGAGAGACCCAGTACTTC.

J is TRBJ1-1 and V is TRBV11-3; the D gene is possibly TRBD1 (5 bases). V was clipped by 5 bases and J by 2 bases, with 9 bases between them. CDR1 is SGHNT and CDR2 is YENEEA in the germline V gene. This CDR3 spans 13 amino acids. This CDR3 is CASSPDTNTEAFF. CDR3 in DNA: TGTGCCAGCAGCCCGGACACTAACACTGAAGCTTTCTTT.

The CDR3 loop is CASSDPGLAGGDTQYF. In nucleotides, the CDR3 is TGCGCCAGCAGTGACCCGGGACTAGCGGGAGGAGATACGCAGTATTTT. This rearrangement joins TRBV10-1 to TRBJ2-3, with 15 bases matching TRBD2. The CDR3 has 16 residues. CDR1 and CDR2 from the germline V gene are WNHNN and SYGVQD (reference sequence). J lost 5 bases, V lost 3 bases, and 3 bases had no gene match.

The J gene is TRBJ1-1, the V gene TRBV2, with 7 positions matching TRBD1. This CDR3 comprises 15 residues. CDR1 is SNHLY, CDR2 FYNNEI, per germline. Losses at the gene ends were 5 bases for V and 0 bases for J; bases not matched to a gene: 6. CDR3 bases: TGTGCCAGCAGTACTCAGGGGGGAGTGAACACTGAAGCTTTCTTT. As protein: CASSTQGGVNTEAFF.

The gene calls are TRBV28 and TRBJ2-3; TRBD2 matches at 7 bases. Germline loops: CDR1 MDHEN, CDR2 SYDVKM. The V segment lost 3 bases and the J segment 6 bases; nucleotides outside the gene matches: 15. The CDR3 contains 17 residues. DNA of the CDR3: TGTGCCAGCAGTTTCACAAACGTTGGGAGGGCTAGGGATACGCAGTATTTT. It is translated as CASSFTNVGRARDTQYF.

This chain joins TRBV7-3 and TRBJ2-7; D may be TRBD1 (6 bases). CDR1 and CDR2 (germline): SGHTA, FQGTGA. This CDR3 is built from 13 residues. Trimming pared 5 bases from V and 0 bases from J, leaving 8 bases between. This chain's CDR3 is CASSLDSSYEQYF. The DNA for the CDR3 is TGTGCCAGCAGCCTGGACAGCTCCTACGAGCAGTACTTC.

CDR3: CASILLGLAGSNSYNEQFF. The CDR3 DNA is TGTGCCAGCATCCTCTTAGGACTAGCGGGGTCCAACTCCTACAATGAGCAGTTCTTC. The rearrangement uses TRBV7-9 and TRBJ2-1, with 12 bases identical to TRBD2. Germline V gene lookup returns CDR1 SEHNR and CDR2 FQNEAQ (reference sequence). This CDR3 is built from 19 residues. Unmatched junction bases numbered 13, after V lost 7 bases and J lost 0 bases.

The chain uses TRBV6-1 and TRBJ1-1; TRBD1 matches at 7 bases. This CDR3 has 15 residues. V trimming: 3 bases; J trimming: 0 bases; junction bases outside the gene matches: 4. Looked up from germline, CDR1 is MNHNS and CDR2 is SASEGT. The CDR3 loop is CASSEDDRVNTEAFF. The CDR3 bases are TGTGCCAGCAGTGAGGATGACAGGGTGAACACTGAAGCTTTCTTT.

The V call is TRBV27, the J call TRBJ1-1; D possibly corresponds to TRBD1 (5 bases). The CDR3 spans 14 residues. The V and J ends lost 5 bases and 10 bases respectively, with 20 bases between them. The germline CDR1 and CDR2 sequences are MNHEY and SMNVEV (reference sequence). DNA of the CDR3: TGTGCCAGCAGTATTTCGATGTCCGACAGAAGAGCTTTCTTT. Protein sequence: CASSISMSDRRAFF.

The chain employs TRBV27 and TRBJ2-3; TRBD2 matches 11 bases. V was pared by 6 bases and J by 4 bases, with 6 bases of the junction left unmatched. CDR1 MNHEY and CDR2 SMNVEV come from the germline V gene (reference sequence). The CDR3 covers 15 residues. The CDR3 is CASRISGRASDTQYF. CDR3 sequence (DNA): TGTGCCAGCAGGATTAGCGGGAGGGCCTCAGATACGCAGTATTTT.

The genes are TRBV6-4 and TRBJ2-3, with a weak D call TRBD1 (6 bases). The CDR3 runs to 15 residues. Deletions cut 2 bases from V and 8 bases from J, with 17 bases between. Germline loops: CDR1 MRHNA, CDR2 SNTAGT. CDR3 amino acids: CASSDLQGAHVTQYF. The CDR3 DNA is TGTGCCAGCAGTGACCTACAGGGTGCCCATGTTACGCAGTATTTT.

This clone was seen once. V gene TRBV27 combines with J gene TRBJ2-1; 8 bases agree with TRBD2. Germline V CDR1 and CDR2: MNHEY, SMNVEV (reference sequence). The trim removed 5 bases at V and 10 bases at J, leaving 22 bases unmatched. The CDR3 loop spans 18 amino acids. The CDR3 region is CASSTRSGTSMGLGEQFF. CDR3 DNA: TGTGCCAGCAGTACTAGATCCGGGACTAGTATGGGACTCGGGGAGCAGTTCTTC.